The TCR beta chain described here comes from a study of blood T cell repertoires in COVID-19. About the study: The United States, Italy and Spain supplied acute and convalescent COVID-19 samples. In each case, the material was cDNA or gDNA derived from T cells, B-cell-depleted T cells, or PBMCs.

Trimming removed 5 bases from V and 7 bases from J, with 14 bases in between. CDR3 length: 13 residues. Looked up from germline, CDR1 is SGHVS and CDR2 is FQNEAQ. Produced via immunoSEQ multiplex PCR; TCRdb's table is partial and in-frame only. Among roughly 170,000 clones, roughly 80% were seen once, and the ten largest hold about 5.3%. All enrollees were roughly 18 to 95 years old and from 20 to 30 US areas. Each participant's cohort was designated according to participant-reported clinical history. The V gene is TRBV7-8, the J gene TRBJ1-2; D gene ambiguous. Sequencing was carried out using PBMCs or T cells enriched from blood (not recorded which). The sequence came from a woman aged 40 to 50 with acute COVID-19. The CDR3 loop is CASSLVSSGGYTF. The CDR3 DNA is TGTGCCAGCAGCCTAGTTTCCAGCGGTGGCTACACCTTC.